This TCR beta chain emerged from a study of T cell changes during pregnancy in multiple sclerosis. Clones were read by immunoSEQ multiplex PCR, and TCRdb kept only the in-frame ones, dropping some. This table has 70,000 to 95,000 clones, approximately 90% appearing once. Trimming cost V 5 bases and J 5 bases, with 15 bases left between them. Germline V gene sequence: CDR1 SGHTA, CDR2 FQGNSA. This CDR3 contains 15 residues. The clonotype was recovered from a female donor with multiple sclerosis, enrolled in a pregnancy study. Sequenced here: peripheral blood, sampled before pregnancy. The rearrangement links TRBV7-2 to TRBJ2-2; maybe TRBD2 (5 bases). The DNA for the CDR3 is TGTGCCAGCAGCCTCTGGGGTCCGGGGACCGGGGAGCTGTTTTTT. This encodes CASSLWGPGTGELFF.